This TCR beta chain came from a study of cytomegalovirus exposure and HLA in healthy donors (dated by TCRdb to 2015 to 2018). For the wider study: A later analysis indicated that the roughly 130 validation repertoires were generated on the platform also employed for the approximately 700 repertoires of the first cohort. The study aimed to test whether signatures of past pathogen exposure could be identified by cataloging public T cell receptors. Along with the approximately 670-subject first cohort, a separate validation cohort of roughly 110 different subjects was used. The study combined high-throughput TCR immunosequencing, statistical association of individual TCRs with disease status, and machine learning to predict cytomegalovirus infection status.

Overall results and qualifications from the work: In the study, approximately 150 TCR beta chains were listed as associated with cytomegalovirus. In a later analysis, TCRs clustered in the first cohort were found to also tend to co-occur in the 130 or so validation repertoires, with 85% to 95% of cluster scores above 0. A later analysis had no HLA typing for the validation cohort, so co-occurrence there was scored across all 110 or so repertoires. Across donors, most TCR sequences were observed very rarely, whereas some public TCRs were present in many individuals. The classifier was reported to diagnose cytomegalovirus status with high specificity and sensitivity in both the original cohort and the validation cohort. It was suggested by the authors that the approach could potentially be generalized to other disease states and immunological phenotypes. In vitro tests confirmed that a few of the cytomegalovirus-associated TCR beta chains recognize cytomegalovirus antigens.

Library prep was done by the immunoSEQ multiplex PCR assay. Per the source publication's procedure: To diagnose cytomegalovirus status from the catalog of TCR beta chain sequences, a statistical classification framework was built. As stored in TCRdb, this immuneACCESS dataset retains in-frame rearrangements with V and J assigned. A fraction of the clones does not appear; measured against another copy, unresolved V genes explain less than half of the discrepancy, and the remainder lacks a known reason. V, J and clone size are taken as reported in that table, and D and trimming were inferred from the DNA itself. This sample is represented by under 200,000 clones; about 90% of them were singletons. The top ten clonotypes cover about 3% of the sample. Separate from the approximately 730-subject first cohort, the validation cohort of about 120 subjects was the group to which the donors belonged. This clone turned up a few times. The target of this receptor is not known. Base qualities are not recorded, but no much larger clone differs from it by a single base.

This TCR was sampled from a woman aged 18-35 years in good health and CMV-seropositive. Sequenced input: PBMCs.

The CDR3 protein is CASTGGIEQYF. The DNA sequence follows: TGTGCCAGCACTGGCGGGATCGAGCAGTACTTC. The chain uses TRBV7-8 and TRBJ2-7; TRBD2 is a possible D gene, resting on 6 matching bases. Including cysteine and phenylalanine, the CDR3 has 11 amino acids. Only CDR3 DNA is held: 33 bases, read in frame from base 1. In the germline V gene, CDR1 corresponds to SGHVS and CDR2 to FQNEAQ. The V end loses 7 bases and the J end loses 6 bases, and a stretch of 10 bases separates them.